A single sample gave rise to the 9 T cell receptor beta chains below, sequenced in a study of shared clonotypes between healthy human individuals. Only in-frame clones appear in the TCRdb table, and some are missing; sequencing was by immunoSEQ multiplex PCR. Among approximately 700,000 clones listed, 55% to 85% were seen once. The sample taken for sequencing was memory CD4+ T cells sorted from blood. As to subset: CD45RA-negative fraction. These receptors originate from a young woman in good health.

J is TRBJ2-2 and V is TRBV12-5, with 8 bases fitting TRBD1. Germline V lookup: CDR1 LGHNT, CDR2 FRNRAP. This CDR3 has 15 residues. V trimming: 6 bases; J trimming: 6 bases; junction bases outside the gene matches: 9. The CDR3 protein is CASGNHRGRPGELFF. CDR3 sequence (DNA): TGTGCTAGTGGGAACCACAGGGGGAGGCCCGGGGAGCTGTTTTTT.

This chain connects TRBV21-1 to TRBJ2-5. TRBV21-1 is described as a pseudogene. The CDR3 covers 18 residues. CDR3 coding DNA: TGTGCCAGCAGCAAAGGGGCCCAGTCGAGGCAGTACCAAGAGACCCAGTACTTC. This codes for CASSKGAQSRQYQETQYF.

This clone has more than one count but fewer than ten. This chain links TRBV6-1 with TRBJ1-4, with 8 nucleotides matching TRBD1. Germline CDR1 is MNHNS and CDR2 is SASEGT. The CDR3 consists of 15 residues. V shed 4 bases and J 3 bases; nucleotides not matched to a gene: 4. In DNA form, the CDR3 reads TGTGCCAGCAGTGTCAGGGGGCAGTCTAATGAAAAACTGTTTTTT. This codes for CASSVRGQSNEKLFF.

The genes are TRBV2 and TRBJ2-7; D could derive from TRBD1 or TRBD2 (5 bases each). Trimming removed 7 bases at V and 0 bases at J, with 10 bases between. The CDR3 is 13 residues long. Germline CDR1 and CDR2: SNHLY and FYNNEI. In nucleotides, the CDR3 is TGTGCCAGCAAGGACACTAGCTCCTACGAGCAGTACTTC. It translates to CASKDTSSYEQYF.

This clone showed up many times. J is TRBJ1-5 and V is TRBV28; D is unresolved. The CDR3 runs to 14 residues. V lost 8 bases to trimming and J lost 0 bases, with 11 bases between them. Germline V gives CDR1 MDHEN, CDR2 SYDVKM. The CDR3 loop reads CASLGSTSNQPQHF. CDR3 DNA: TGTGCCAGCCTTGGGAGCACTAGCAATCAGCCCCAGCATTTT.

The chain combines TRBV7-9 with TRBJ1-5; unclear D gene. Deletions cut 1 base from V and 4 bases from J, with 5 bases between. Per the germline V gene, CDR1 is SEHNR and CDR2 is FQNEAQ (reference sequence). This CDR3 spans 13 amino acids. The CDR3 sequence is CASSLGTNQPQHF. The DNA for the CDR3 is TGTGCCAGCAGCTTAGGTACAAATCAGCCCCAGCATTTT.

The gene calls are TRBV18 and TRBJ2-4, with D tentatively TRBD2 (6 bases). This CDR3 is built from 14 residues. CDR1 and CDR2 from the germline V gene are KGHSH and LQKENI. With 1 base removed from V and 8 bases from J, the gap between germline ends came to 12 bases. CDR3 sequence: CASSPRSREDIQYF. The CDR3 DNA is TGTGCCAGCTCACCACGATCCAGGGAGGACATTCAGTACTTC.

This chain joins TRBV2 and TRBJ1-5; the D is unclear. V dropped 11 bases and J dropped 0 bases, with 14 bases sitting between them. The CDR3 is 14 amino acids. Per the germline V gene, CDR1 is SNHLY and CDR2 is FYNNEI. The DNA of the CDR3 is TGTGCCTGTCAGAGATTGGATAGCAATCAGCCCCAGCATTTT. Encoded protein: CACQRLDSNQPQHF.

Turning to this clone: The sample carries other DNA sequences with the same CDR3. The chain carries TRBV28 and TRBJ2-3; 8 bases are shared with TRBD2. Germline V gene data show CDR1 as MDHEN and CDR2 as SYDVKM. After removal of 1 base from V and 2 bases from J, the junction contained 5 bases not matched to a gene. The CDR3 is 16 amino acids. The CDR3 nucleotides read TGTGCCAGCAGTTTATCCCCTAGCGGGTTCACAGATACGCAGTATTTT. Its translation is CASSLSPSGFTDTQYF.